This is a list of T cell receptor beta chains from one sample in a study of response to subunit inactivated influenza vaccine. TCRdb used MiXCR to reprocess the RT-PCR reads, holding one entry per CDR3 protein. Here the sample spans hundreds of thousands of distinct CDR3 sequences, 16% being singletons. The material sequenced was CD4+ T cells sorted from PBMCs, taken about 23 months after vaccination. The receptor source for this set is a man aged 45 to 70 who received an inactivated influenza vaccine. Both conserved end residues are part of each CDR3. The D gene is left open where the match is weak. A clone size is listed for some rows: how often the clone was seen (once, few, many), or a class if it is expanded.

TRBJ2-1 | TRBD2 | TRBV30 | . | TGTGCCTGGCAGCCTAGCGGGGTCAATGAGCAGTTCTTC | CAWQPSGVNEQFF
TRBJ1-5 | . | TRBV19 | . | TGTGCCAGTAGTATTAGGACACCAAATCAGCCCCAGCATTTT | CASSIRTPNQPQHF
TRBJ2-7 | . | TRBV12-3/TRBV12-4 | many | TGTGCCAGCAGTCCCTCGGTGGGCGAGCAGTACTTC | CASSPSVGEQYF
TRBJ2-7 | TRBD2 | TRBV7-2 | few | TGTGCCAGCAGCTTACGATTGCTAGCGGGGACGGAAGAGCAGTACTTC | CASSLRLLAGTEEQYF
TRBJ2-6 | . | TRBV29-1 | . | TGCAGCGTGGGGGTTGGCTCTGGGGCCAACGTCCTGACTTTC | CSVGVGSGANVLTF
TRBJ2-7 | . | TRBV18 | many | TGTGCCAGCTCACCCGGGACACCGACCTACGAGCAGTACTTC | CASSPGTPTYEQYF
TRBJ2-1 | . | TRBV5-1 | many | TGCGCCAGCAGCTTGGTAGTCAATGAGCAGTTCTTC | CASSLVVNEQFF
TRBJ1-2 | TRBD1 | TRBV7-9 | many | TGTGCCAGCAGCCCGCAGACAGGGAATGGCTACACCTTC | CASSPQTGNGYTF
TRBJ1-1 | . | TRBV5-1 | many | TGCGCCAGCAGACCCTTCGACATATCTCCGCGTCTGGCCTTT | CASRPFDISPRLAF
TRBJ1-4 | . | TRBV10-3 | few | TGTGCCATCAGTTCTGCTAATGAAAAACTGTTTTTT | CAISSANEKLFF
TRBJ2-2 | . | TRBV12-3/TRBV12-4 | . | TGTGCCAGCAGACTCCGTGCATCCAACACCGGGGAGCTGTTTTTT | CASRLRASNTGELFF
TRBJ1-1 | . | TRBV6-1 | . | TGTGCCAGCAGTAGGCCCGGGACGGTGAACACTGAAGCTTTCTTT | CASSRPGTVNTEAFF
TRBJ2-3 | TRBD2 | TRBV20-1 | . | TGCAGTGCTAGTAGTGCTAGCGGGGTCGGGGATACGCAGTATTTT | CSASSASGVGDTQYF
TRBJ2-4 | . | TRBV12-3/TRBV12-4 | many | TGTGCCAGCACCCTCAATATGGGCATTCAGTACTTC | CASTLNMGIQYF
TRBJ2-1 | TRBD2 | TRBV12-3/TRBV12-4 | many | TGTGCCAGCAGTTCGACTAGCGGCTACAATGAGCAGTTCTTC | CASSSTSGYNEQFF
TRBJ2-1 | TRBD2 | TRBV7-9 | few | TGTGCCAGCAGCTCCCTTACGGGAGGGCCCGGTGAGCAGTTCTTC | CASSSLTGGPGEQFF
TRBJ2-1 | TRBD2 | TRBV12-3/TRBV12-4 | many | TGTGCCAGCAGAAGGACTAGCGGGAGGTACTTCTTC | CASRRTSGRYFF
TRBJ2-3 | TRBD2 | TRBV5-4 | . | TGTGCCAGCAGCTTGGGGGAAAAGGGACTAGCGGGGGGGCCTCGCACAGATACGCAGTATTTT | CASSLGEKGLAGGPRTDTQYF
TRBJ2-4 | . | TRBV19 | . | TGTGCCAGTAGTAGGTCAGATCGGCACCCAGAGTACTTC | CASSRSDRHPEYF
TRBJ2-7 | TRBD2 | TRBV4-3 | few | TGCGCCAGCAGCCAGAGGACTAGCAGGAACGAGCAGTACTTC | CASSQRTSRNEQYF